This note documents a single T cell receptor beta chain sequence. Its target is not known. This record comes from a study of shared clonotypes between healthy human individuals. Study results and limitations: Between several donors, naive CD4 clonotypes were shared at a level of around 5.2%.

TCRdb keeps only in-frame clones here, not all; method: immunoSEQ multiplex PCR. The data hold 150,000 to 200,000 clones, with 65% to 80% observed a single time. Germline CDR1 is MDHEN and CDR2 is SYDVKM. The CDR3 length is 13 residues. Trimming shortened V by 6 bases and J by 3 bases, and 11 bases separated the two germline ends. The receptor's source is a man under 40 in good health. This chain links TRBV28 with TRBJ1-2; tentatively, D is TRBD1 (6 bases). Sequenced input: memory CD4+ T cells sorted from blood. The subset: CD45RA-negative fraction. CDR3 DNA: TGTGCCAGCAGGGTCTCAGGGGACTATGGCTACACCTTC. It specifies CASRVSGDYGYTF.